The present entry profiles one T cell receptor beta chain with its context. This clonotype was recorded a few times. The antigen it binds to is not known. The record has no base qualities; no much larger clone is one base away. Based on the germline V gene, the CDR1 and CDR2 sequences are SGHVS and FNYEAQ. Inclusive of the bounding cysteine and phenylalanine, the CDR3 is 13 residues long. The sequence is cut down to CDR3 DNA, 39 bases in frame from base 1. V loses 5 bases, J loses 5 bases, and the germline ends lie 12 bases apart. The 40 or so donors, aged about 6 to 95 years, were systemically healthy Caucasian individuals from Russia. Ten milliliters of peripheral blood were drawn from each donor into EDTA-treated Vacutainer tubes. Ficoll-Paque density-gradient centrifugation was used to isolate PBMCs, with at least 7 million per sample. Total RNA was extracted from PBMCs with Trizol reagent, with at least 6 micrograms obtained per sample. For every donor, flow cytometry on a PBMC aliquot measured the percentage of naive CD45RAhigh/CD27high T cells.

The data are from a study of blood T cells in healthy people across ages (dated by TCRdb to between 2014 and 2016). Turning to the overall study: In model experiments, roughly one uniquely barcoded TCR beta cDNA molecule per two T cells was captured by template switching. The study measured age-related changes in TCR beta repertoire diversity using deep sequencing normalized with unique cDNA molecular identifiers. Four age groups were formed from the donors: young (average around 15 years), middle-aged (approximately 42), aged (about 62) and long-lived (around 80). The study analyzed two additional independent replicas of 1 million unique cDNA reads from the same blood draw for two donors, one aged 18 to 29 and one aged 80 or older.

Library generation was performed with 5' RACE. TCRdb records Illumina HiSeq 2500 as the sequencer. A second about 6 to 11 cycle PCR used a sample-barcoded 5' primer and a J-beta primer mix. A unique molecular identifier was introduced onto each TCR beta cDNA molecule by a template-switch 5' adaptor carrying 12 random nucleotides. Each sample yielded at least 2.5 million CDR3-containing paired-end reads. First-strand cDNA synthesis was performed from all RNA using the Mint cDNA synthesis kit, with priming by a TRBC-specific oligonucleotide. Following uracil-DNA glycosylase treatment, all cDNA underwent a first 18-cycle PCR with the universal primers M1SS and BC2_uni_R. Per the authors' processing: For normalization, 1 million high-quality reads were randomly selected from each sample, with every read carrying a distinct molecular identifier. Reads sharing molecular identifiers were discarded rather than binned into consensus sequences. CDR3 identification, clonotype clustering and error correction used MiTCR with a Q25 quality threshold and the strictest error-elimination algorithm. A nonparametric unseen species model using Euler transformation provided a lower-bound estimate of total TCR beta diversity. The public reads were run again by TCRdb, first through fastp at Q25 and then through MiXCR, and only productive beta chains were kept. Records with the same CDR3 protein are collapsed into one entry carrying the most frequent genes and DNA. TCRdb's processing, not the authors' own work, is the source of the V and J calls. In this sample the table shows some 930,000 distinct CDR3 sequences, roughly 29% of which occur a single time. The ten largest clones take up roughly a tenth of the sample.

The investigation overall reported the following: Because the CMV infection status of the donors was unknown, age-related changes in expanded clonotypes may potentially have been confounded. As age increased, observed TCR beta diversity per million T cells dropped in a roughly linear way, and a significant reduction was already evident by age roughly 36. Total diversity estimates from one million sequenced T cells were considered lower bounds and underestimates. A strong correlation was found between observed TCR beta diversity and the percentage of naive T cells measured by flow cytometry. Conclusive comparison of naive and antigen-experienced compartments was prevented by the profiling of bulk unsorted PBMCs. Compared with the aged group, more naive CD4+ T cells, fewer expanded clones and increased TCR diversity were shown by the long-lived group, suggesting age selection.

The same sample was also used in a study of T cells of mothers and their children. That second publication adds: Nine systemically healthy Caucasian individuals, comprising three mothers and their six children, were included as donors. cDNA synthesis consumed the entire amount of extracted RNA, loaded at around 1.5 ug RNA in each 15 ul reaction. In the second PCR, sample barcodes and 2-4 random nucleotides were introduced via the M1S primer. Over 8.5 million TCR beta CDR3 reads were obtained for each mother, and 2.5 million to 3.5 million reads were obtained for each child. Thymic selection shapes the output of TCR recombination in a similar way in related and unrelated pairs, and inherited differences have a minor effect. Related mother-child pairs always showed normalized repertoire overlap that was slightly higher than in unrelated mother-child pairs, though the difference was never significant. No persistent microchimeric T cell clones were found, with a detection sensitivity of approximately 95 clones per million clonotypes. In the study, deep NGS was used to compare the TCR beta repertoires of mothers and children, and features distinguishing related mother-child pairs from unrelated individuals were sought. Mothers averaged about 40 +/- 4 years of age and children averaged about 10 +/- 4 years. After adapter ligation with NEBNext reagents, the libraries were sequenced on Illumina HiSeq 2000 with 100+100 nt paired-end reads. To avoid cross-contamination, the mother libraries and the child libraries were prepared a month apart and sequenced in separate runs. For each donor, between roughly 450,000 and 2,300,000 distinct TCR beta clonotypes were identified. Naive TCR beta clonotypes were estimated from low-frequency clonotypes matched to each donor's FACS-determined naive share, without sorting.

This TCR came from a woman in her thirties or forties in good health. The sample was blood. The V gene is TRBV7-6 and the J gene is TRBJ2-5; TRBD2 is possibly the D segment (6 matching bases). The CDR3 protein is CASSRDSRETQYF. The DNA sequence reads TGTGCCAGCAGCCGGGACTCCCGGGAGACCCAGTACTTC.